These T cell receptor beta chains were read from a single sample in a study of shared clonotypes between healthy human individuals. Using immunoSEQ multiplex PCR, the repertoire was profiled, and TCRdb retains in-frame clones only, with some absent. Of hundreds of thousands of clones in the sample, less than 85% were seen once. The source material was memory CD4+ T cells sorted from blood. The receptors here all came from a woman aged 30 to 39 in good health. The CDR3 runs from the conserved cysteine through the conserved F or W. D genes are given only for firm matches. Part of the rows lack a size; the others show once, few, many or a class for expanded clones.

TRBV5-1	TRBJ2-5	.	TRBD2	TGCGCCAGCAGCCCCGGGACTAGCGGGAGCGTTTGGCAAGAGACCCAGTACTTC	CASSPGTSGSVWQETQYF
TRBV19	TRBJ2-1	.	TRBD1	TGTGCCAGTAGTAGGACAGGATACAATGAGCAGTTCTTC	CASSRTGYNEQFF
TRBV19	TRBJ1-5	.	.	TGTGCCTTAGGGGGGACGGATTATCAGCCCCAGCATTTT	CALGGTDYQPQHF
TRBV2	TRBJ1-1	.	TRBD1	TGTGCCAGCAGCGGCCCCTACGACAGGGTATCATTGAACACTGAAGCTTTCTTT	CASSGPYDRVSLNTEAFF
TRBV4-1	TRBJ2-7	.	.	TGCGCCAGCAGCCAAAGGGCCTCTCGCGAGCAGTACTTC	CASSQRASREQYF
TRBV7-6	TRBJ2-2	.	.	TGTGCCAGCAGCCAACAACCTAGCGCGAACACCGGGGAGCTGTTTTTT	CASSQQPSANTGELFF
TRBV5-6	TRBJ1-4	.	.	TGTGCCAGCAGCTTGACGGGGGGCCTCGCAACTAATGAAAAACTGTTTTTT	CASSLTGGLATNEKLFF
TRBV4-1	TRBJ1-2	.	TRBD1	TGCGCCAGCAGCCCGGGACAGGCGGACTATGGCTACACCTTC	CASSPGQADYGYTF
TRBV11-2	TRBJ2-7	many	.	TGTGCCAGCTGCCTGCAGACTAGTCAAGTGGAGCAGTACTTC	CASCLQTSQVEQYF
TRBV5-1	TRBJ2-1	.	.	TGCGCCAGCAGCTTGGTGGGGGGCGATGAGCAGTTCTTC	CASSLVGGDEQFF
TRBV5-1	TRBJ2-3	.	.	TGCGCCAGCAGCGGCGGAGGTCAGTCAGATACGCAGTATTTT	CASSGGGQSDTQYF